This TCR beta chain was obtained from a study of T-cell reconstitution after alpha-beta-depleted transplantation in children. Using unique molecular identifiers, the investigators prepared the TCRbeta library. A single record per CDR3 protein comes from TCRdb applying MiXCR to the PCR reads. The table records more than 150,000 distinct CDR3 sequences, approximately 6.6% of them present only once. The length of the CDR3 is 13 residues. CDR1 is KGHSH, CDR2 LQKENI, per germline. Trimming took 5 bases from V and 1 from J, leaving 8 bases between them. In its sample, this clonotype was seen many times. This receptor was identified in a human donor who donated a stem cell graft to a child with Wiskott-Aldrich syndrome. The material sequenced was PBMCs from the stem cell graft donor, taken from the stem cell graft. This chain links TRBV18 with TRBJ1-1; D not resolved. The CDR3 bases are TGTGCCAGCTCATCGTCTGGGAACACTGAAGCTTTCTTT. Its translation: CASSSSGNTEAFF.